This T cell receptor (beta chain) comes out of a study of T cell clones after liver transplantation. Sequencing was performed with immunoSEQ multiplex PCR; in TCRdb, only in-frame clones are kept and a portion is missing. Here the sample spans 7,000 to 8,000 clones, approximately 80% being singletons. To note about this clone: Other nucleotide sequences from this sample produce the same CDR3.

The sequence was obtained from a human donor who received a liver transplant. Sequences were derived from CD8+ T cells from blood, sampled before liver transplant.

CDR3 sequence reads: CASSLGQGAPGANVLTF. The CDR3 DNA reads as TGTGCCAGCAGCTTAGGACAGGGGGCGCCCGGGGCCAACGTCCTGACTTTC. The chain links TRBV7-3 to TRBJ2-6, with 11 bases matching TRBD1. CDR3 length: 17 residues. Trimming at V came to 2 bases and at J to 4 bases, leaving 4 bases not matched to a gene. CDR1 SGHTA and CDR2 FQGTGA come from the germline V gene.